The clone carrying this TCR beta chain is deemed medium-sized. Its specificity is not known. This sample stems from a study of cytotoxic CD8 clonotypes in ibrutinib-treated CLL. Looking at the study overall: For this cohort, patients were some eleven relapsed/refractory and roughly 14 treatment-naive, while 17 were IGHV unmutated. Overall study results and limits: Sustained-remission patients were sampled at one set of times and progressing patients at different ones. Baseline clonality, higher than in age-matched healthy donors, tracked circulating CD8+ T-cell counts. Clonality rose at ibrutinib response, held steady in sustained remission, and fell toward baseline at progression.

The assay was immunoSEQ multiplex PCR, and TCRdb's table has in-frame clones only and misses some. The data contain around 70,000 clones, 80% of them singletons. This clonotype was obtained from a human donor with chronic lymphocytic leukemia. Sequenced material: PBMCs, taken at disease progression, from a patient treated with ibrutinib.

For the CDR3, the DNA is TGTGCCAGTAGTATTCAGGGAGGTGTCCACGAGCAGTACTTC. Protein sequence: CASSIQGGVHEQYF. The chain couples TRBV19 to TRBJ2-7, with D perhaps TRBD2 (6 bases). This CDR3 has 14 amino acids. The V gene's germline CDR1 is LNHDA and CDR2 SQIVND (reference sequence). V lost 3 bases, J lost 5 bases, and 14 bases lay in between.